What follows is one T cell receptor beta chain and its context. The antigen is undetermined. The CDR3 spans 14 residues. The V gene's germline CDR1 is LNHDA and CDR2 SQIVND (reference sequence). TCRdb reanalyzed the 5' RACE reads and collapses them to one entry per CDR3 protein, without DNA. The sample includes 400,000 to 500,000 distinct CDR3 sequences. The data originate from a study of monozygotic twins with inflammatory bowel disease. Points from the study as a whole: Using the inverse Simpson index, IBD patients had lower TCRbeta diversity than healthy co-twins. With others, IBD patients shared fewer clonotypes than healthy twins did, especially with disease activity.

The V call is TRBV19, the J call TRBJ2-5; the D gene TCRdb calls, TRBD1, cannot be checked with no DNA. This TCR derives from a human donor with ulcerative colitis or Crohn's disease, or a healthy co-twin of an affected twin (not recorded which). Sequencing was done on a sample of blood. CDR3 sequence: CASSIWGRPETQYF.